In its sample, the clone carrying this T cell receptor (beta chain) ranks as medium-sized. TCRdb ran MiXCR on the 5' RACE reads and lists one entry per CDR3 protein. Of under 150,000 distinct CDR3 sequences listed, 12% were seen once; the top ten hold roughly 15%. Germline CDR1 is MGHRA and CDR2 is YSYEKL. The CDR3 is made up of 14 amino acids. V lost 1 base and J lost 4, with 5 bases in between. Described time point: blood at routine non-recurrence follow-up after resection. No cell sorting; template was whole RNA from tumor, lung tissue or PBMC. This sample was taken from a study of spatial heterogeneity in lung cancer.

The TCR originated in a male donor with early-stage non-small cell lung cancer. This specimen consisted of PBMCs, obtained at follow-up. The J gene is TRBJ1-6, the V gene TRBV4-1, with D perhaps matching TRBD1 (5 bases). The CDR3 nucleotides are TGCGCCAGCAGCCAAGGACAGTATAATTCACCCCTCCACTTT. This sequence encodes CASSQGQYNSPLHF.